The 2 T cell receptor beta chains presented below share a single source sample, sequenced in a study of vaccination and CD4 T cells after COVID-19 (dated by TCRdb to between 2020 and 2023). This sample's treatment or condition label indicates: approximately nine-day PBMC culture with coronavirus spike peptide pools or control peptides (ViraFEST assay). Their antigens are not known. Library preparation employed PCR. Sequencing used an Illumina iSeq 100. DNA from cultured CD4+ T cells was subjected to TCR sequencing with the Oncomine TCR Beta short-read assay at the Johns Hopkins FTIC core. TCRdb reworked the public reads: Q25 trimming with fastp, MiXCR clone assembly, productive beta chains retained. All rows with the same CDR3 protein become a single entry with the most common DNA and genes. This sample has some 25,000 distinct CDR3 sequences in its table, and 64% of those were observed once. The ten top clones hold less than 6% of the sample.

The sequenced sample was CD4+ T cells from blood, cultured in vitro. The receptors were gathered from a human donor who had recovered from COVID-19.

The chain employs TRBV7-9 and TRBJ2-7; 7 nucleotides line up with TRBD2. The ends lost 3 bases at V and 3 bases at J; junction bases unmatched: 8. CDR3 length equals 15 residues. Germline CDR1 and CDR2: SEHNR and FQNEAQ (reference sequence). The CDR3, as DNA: TGTGCCAGCAGCTTGAAAGCGGGAACAATCTACGAGCAGTACTTC. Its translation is CASSLKAGTIYEQYF.

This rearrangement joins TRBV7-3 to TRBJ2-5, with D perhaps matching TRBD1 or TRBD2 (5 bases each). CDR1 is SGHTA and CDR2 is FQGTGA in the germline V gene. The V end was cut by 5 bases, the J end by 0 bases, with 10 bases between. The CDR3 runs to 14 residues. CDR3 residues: CASSRDPYQETQYF. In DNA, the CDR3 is TGTGCCAGCAGCCGGGACCCGTACCAAGAGACCCAGTACTTC.